Each of the 27 T cell receptor beta chains below was sequenced from the same sample in a study of T cell responses to AZD1222 COVID-19 vaccine. The data were produced by immunoSEQ multiplex PCR, yet TCRdb's version contains in-frame clones alone and is incomplete. In the table there are roughly 110,000 clones, about 92% of which are singletons. The material was peripheral blood, obtained 28 days after the second AZD1222 dose. These receptors came from an adult who received the AZD1222 COVID-19 vaccine.

The rearrangement joins TRBV29-1 to TRBJ2-7, with D possibly being TRBD1 (5 bases). The CDR3 is 13 residues long. In germline, CDR1 is SQVTM, CDR2 ANQGSEA. V was cut by 5 bases and J by 4 bases, with 15 bases left in between. The CDR3 DNA sequence: TGCAGCGTTCGGGCGGACACGACGTACGAGCAGTACTTC. Protein: CSVRADTTYEQYF.

The chain employs TRBV5-5 and TRBJ2-7; a weak D match, TRBD2 (6 bases). Germline CDR1 SGHKS, CDR2 YYEKEE (reference sequence). This CDR3 is built from 15 residues. V gave up 5 bases and J gave up 0 bases, with 15 bases separating them. CDR3 DNA sequence: TGTGCCAGCAGTCTCTCCCGGGGGAACTCCTACGAGCAGTACTTC. Translation gives CASSLSRGNSYEQYF.

This clone occurred once. The chain carries TRBV4-1 and TRBJ2-1; D gene unclear. Trimming pared 0 bases from V and 1 base from J, leaving 7 bases between. This CDR3 region has 15 residues. CDR1 is MGHRA and CDR2 is YSYEKL in the germline V gene. Here the CDR3 DNA reads TGCGCCAGCAGCCAAGATCCCGATTCCTACAATGAGCAGTTCTTC. This translates into CASSQDPDSYNEQFF.

V usage is TRBV6-5 and J usage is TRBJ1-6; 10 positions agree with TRBD1. In germline, CDR1 is MNHEY, CDR2 SVGAGI. The length of the CDR3 is 14 residues. The junction had 2 bases not matched to a gene; V was cut back by 2 bases and J by 10 bases. This CDR3 is CASSYRTGGSPLHF. Here the CDR3 DNA reads TGTGCCAGCAGTTACCGGACAGGGGGATCACCCCTCCACTTT.

CDR3 nucleotide sequence: TGTGCCAGCAGCTTATTGCAGGAAAACAATGAGCAGTTCTTC. Encoded protein: CASSLLQENNEQFF. The gene calls are TRBV7-3 and TRBJ2-1; D not resolved. CDR1 SGHTA and CDR2 FQGTGA come from the germline V gene. CDR3 length: 14 amino acids. V lost 2 bases to trimming and J lost 5 bases, with 10 bases between them.

This rearrangement joins TRBV5-4 to TRBJ2-2, with D possibly being TRBD1 or TRBD2 (5 bases each). The CDR3 has 15 amino acids. Germline V gene sequence: CDR1 SGHNT, CDR2 YYREEE (reference sequence). Trimming pared 4 bases from V and 6 bases from J, leaving 16 bases between. The CDR3 sequence: CASSLRTLGPGELFF. In DNA, the CDR3 is TGTGCCAGCAGCCTCCGGACTCTGGGGCCCGGGGAGCTGTTTTTT.

The rearrangement uses TRBV6-5 and TRBJ2-7; no definite D call. Germline loops: CDR1 MNHEY, CDR2 SVGAGI. V lost 2 bases, J lost 0 bases, and 14 bases lay in between. This CDR3 spans 16 amino acids. The CDR3: CASSYGFGDGSYEQYF. The CDR3 DNA follows: TGTGCCAGCAGTTACGGGTTCGGAGACGGCTCCTACGAGCAGTACTTC.

This clone was detected only once. The chain has TRBV5-6 and TRBJ2-1; 10 nucleotides match TRBD2. The CDR3 is 15 residues long. Germline-derived CDR1 and CDR2 are SGHDT and YYEEEE. With V trimmed by 4 bases and J by 6 bases, 7 bases remained unmatched. The CDR3 is CASSLAGLAFNEQFF. DNA for the CDR3: TGTGCCAGCAGCCTCGCGGGACTAGCGTTCAATGAGCAGTTCTTC.

Only a few counts were recorded for this clone. The rearrangement uses TRBV10-3 and TRBJ1-2; D is ambiguous. This CDR3 spans 12 amino acids. The ends were cut back, 0 bases at V and 6 bases at J, with 5 bases in the middle. CDR1 ENHRY and CDR2 SYGVKD come from the germline V gene. The CDR3 DNA sequence: TGTGCCATCAGTGAGTCGGGCGATGGCTACACCTTC. The encoded protein is CAISESGDGYTF.

The rearrangement uses TRBV4-1 and TRBJ2-7, with D possibly matching TRBD1 (6 bases). The CDR3 runs to 16 residues. The germline V gene has CDR1 MGHRA and CDR2 YSYEKL. V lost 2 bases and J lost 0, with 14 bases in between. The CDR3 protein is CASSQNPGETSYEQYF. CDR3 bases: TGCGCCAGCAGCCAAAATCCAGGGGAGACCTCCTACGAGCAGTACTTC.

This clone was recorded only once. The CDR3 loop is CASSSPDGVAFF. CDR3 nucleotide sequence: TGTGCCAGCAGCTCCCCTGATGGGGTAGCTTTCTTT. This chain uses TRBV7-3 with TRBJ1-1; D is uncertain. The CDR3 has 12 amino acids. Germline V gives CDR1 SGHTA, CDR2 FQGTGA. Between the trimmed V and J ends, which lost 4 bases and 10 bases, there was a span of 13 bases.

The CDR3 here is CASSLAGANVLTF. CDR3 nucleotides: TGTGCCAGCAGCTTAGCTGGGGCCAACGTCCTGACTTTC. The chain combines TRBV13 with TRBJ2-6; D not certain. The length of the CDR3 is 13 residues. Germline values: CDR1 PRHDT, CDR2 FYEKMQ (reference sequence). Trimming removed 1 base from V and 2 bases from J, with 0 bases in between.

Regarding this clone: A read error may explain this, as a much larger clone is one base away. The chain employs TRBV7-3 and TRBJ1-1; D gene uncertain. The CDR3 contains 13 residues. CDR1 and CDR2 (germline): SGHTA, FQGTGA. V was cut by 2 bases and J by 3 bases, with 7 bases left in between. CDR3 amino acids: CASSLSAYTEAFF. CDR3 in DNA: TGTGCCAGCAGCTTATCCGCTTACACTGAAGCTTTCTTT.

J is TRBJ2-1 and V is TRBV5-1; TRBD1 matches 11 bases. The length of the CDR3 is 16 residues. Per germline, CDR1 SGHRS and CDR2 YFSETQ. J was trimmed by 4 bases and V by 3 bases; bases with no gene match: 6. As DNA, the CDR3 is TGCGCCAGCAGCTCGGGACAGGGGGGCATATACAATGAGCAGTTCTTC. Its translation: CASSSGQGGIYNEQFF. Full variable domain (rest looked up from reference TRBV5-1 and TRBJ2-1): KAGVTQTPRYLIKTRGQQVTLSCSPISGHRSVSWYQQTPGQGLQFLFEYFSETQRNKGNFPGRFSGRQFSNSRSEMNVSTLELGDSALYLCASSSGQGGIYNEQFFGPGTRLTVL.

Points on this clone: One end of the junction varies from germline; a read error may be responsible. This chain links TRBV6-5 with TRBJ1-2; maybe TRBD1 (5 bases). The CDR3 extends over 12 amino acids. Germline CDR1 reads MNHEY; CDR2 reads SVGAGI. The CDR3 bases are TGTGCGAGCAGGTCAGGGATAAATGGCTACACCTTC. Its protein is CASRSGINGYTF.

V gene TRBV7-2 combines with J gene TRBJ2-5; D is possibly TRBD1 or TRBD2 (7 bases each). CDR3 length: 15 residues. The germline V and J ends were trimmed by 5 bases and 5 bases, with 18 bases remaining between them. Per germline, CDR1 SGHTA and CDR2 FQGNSA. CDR3 in amino acids: CASSPSGGGVETQYF. CDR3 coding DNA: TGTGCCAGCAGCCCCTCAGGGGGGGGCGTGGAGACCCAGTACTTC.

The chain couples TRBV3-1 (or the pseudogene TRBV3-2) to TRBJ1-4; no clear D gene. The CDR3 runs 14 residues. Between the trimmed V and J ends, which lost 3 bases and 0 bases, there was a span of 5 bases. Germline V gene lookup returns CDR1 LGHDT and CDR2 YNNKEL (reference sequence). CDR3: CASSQDATNEKLFF. In nucleotides, the CDR3 is TGTGCCAGCAGCCAGGATGCAACTAATGAAAAACTGTTTTTT.

V gene TRBV6-5 combines with J gene TRBJ1-3, with 9 bases identical to TRBD1. The trim removed 6 bases at V and 3 bases at J, leaving 6 bases unmatched. The germline V gene encodes CDR1 MNHEY and CDR2 SVGAGI. This CDR3 is 15 amino acids long. CDR3 in amino acids: CASRIDRGIGNTIYF. CDR3 in DNA: TGTGCCAGCAGGATCGACAGGGGGATTGGAAACACCATATATTTT.

This chain joins TRBV6-5 and TRBJ1-3; no clear D gene. Trimming took off 9 bases at V and 4 bases at J, with 10 bases between the two ends. The CDR3 has 12 amino acids. Per the germline V gene, CDR1 is MNHEY and CDR2 is SVGAGI. The CDR3 reads CASSTSGNTIYF. As DNA, the CDR3 is TGTGCCAGTTCTACGTCCGGAAACACCATATATTTT.

The chain is built from TRBV5-8 and TRBJ1-4, with D tentatively TRBD1 (5 bases). CDR3 size: 14 residues. The germline CDR1 and CDR2 sequences are SGHTS and YDEGEE. The V end lost 0 bases, the J end lost 8 bases, and 11 bases lay between the germline ends. Here the CDR3 reads CASSLGGLGEKLFF. CDR3 bases: TGTGCCAGCAGCTTGGGGGGACTGGGCGAAAAACTGTTTTTT.

The chain has TRBV9 and TRBJ2-2; D remains ambiguous. The CDR3 length is 14 residues. Germline assignment: CDR1 SGDLS and CDR2 YYNGEE. The V end lost 4 bases, the J end lost 4 bases, and 11 bases lay between the germline ends. This chain's CDR3 is CASSPSISTGELFF. The CDR3 nucleotides read TGTGCCAGCAGCCCGTCGATCAGCACCGGGGAGCTGTTTTTT. The whole variable domain, remainder taken from reference TRBV9 and TRBJ2-2, is DSGVTQTPKHLITATGQRVTLRCSPRSGDLSVYWYQQSLDQGLQFLIQYYNGEERAKGNILERFSAQQFPDLHSELNLSSLELGDSALYFCASSPSISTGELFFGEGSRLTVL.

This clone has just one count. This chain connects TRBV19 to TRBJ1-2, with D uncertain. The V gene's germline CDR1 is LNHDA and CDR2 SQIVND (reference sequence). Trimming left V 8 bases short and J 9 bases short, with 7 bases between. The CDR3 is made up of 9 amino acids. The CDR3 sequence is CASPERYTF. The CDR3 DNA reads TGTGCCAGTCCCGAGCGCTACACCTTC.

This clone came up a few times. The chain joins TRBV6-5 to TRBJ2-1; tentatively, D is TRBD1 or TRBD2 (7 bases each). The germline CDR1 and CDR2 sequences are MNHEY and SVGAGI. V lost 2 bases, J lost 6 bases, and 14 bases lay in between. The length of the CDR3 is 15 residues. The CDR3 region is CASSYPGGAANEQFF. CDR3 coding DNA: TGTGCCAGCAGTTACCCAGGGGGGGCGGCCAATGAGCAGTTCTTC.

V gene TRBV3-1 (or the pseudogene TRBV3-2) combines with J gene TRBJ1-2; D unclear. The CDR3 runs to 15 residues. Trimming removed 0 bases from V and 4 bases from J, with 12 bases in between. CDR1 is LGHDT, CDR2 YNNKEL, per germline (reference sequence). For the CDR3, the DNA is TGTGCCAGCAGCCAAGATACGGAAAGGGCCTATGGCTACACCTTC. It codes for CASSQDTERAYGYTF.

CDR3 nucleotides: TGTGCCTGGAGGTCCAGGTCTGGACAGGAGAACACCGGGGAGCTGTTTTTT. This translates into CAWRSRSGQENTGELFF. The V gene is TRBV30, the J gene TRBJ2-2, with 7 bases lining up with TRBD1. V lost 3 bases, J lost 1 base, and 11 bases stayed unmatched. CDR3 length: 17 residues. CDR1 is GTSNPN and CDR2 is SVGIG in the germline V gene (reference sequence).

The gene calls are TRBV3-1 (or the pseudogene TRBV3-2) and TRBJ1-2; D is ambiguous. This CDR3 is built from 12 residues. V lost 4 bases, J lost 6 bases, and 9 bases lay in between. The V gene's germline CDR1 is LGHDT and CDR2 YNNKEL (reference sequence). CDR3 nucleotide sequence: TGTGCCAGCAGCCGCCCCAGAGATGGCTACACCTTC. Amino acids: CASSRPRDGYTF.

The chain couples TRBV21-1 to TRBJ2-2; TRBD1, as called in the table, went unchecked against the DNA. TRBV21-1 is designated a pseudogene. This CDR3 is built from 16 residues. CDR3 amino acids: CASHRRTGKNTGELFF. In nucleotides, the CDR3 is TGTGCCAGCCACCGTAGGACAGGAAAGAACACCGGGGAGCTGTTTTTT.